This is a list of T cell receptor beta chains from one sample in a study of cytomegalovirus exposure and HLA in healthy donors. TCRdb's copy holds only in-frame clones and misses some; the assay was immunoSEQ multiplex PCR. The table has around 35,000 clones, around 70% seen once; the top ten hold about 6%. The sample consisted of PBMCs. These receptors all stem from a man aged 25 to 40 in good health and CMV-seronegative. Both conserved end residues are trimmed from each CDR3.

>16|TRBV27|TRBJ2-7
ASSFRFNFGTGTYEQY
>12|TRBV5-1|TRBJ2-5
ASSLDPGQETQY
>13|TRBV4-1|TRBJ2-5
ASSQDPTVQETQY
>11|TRBV5-5|TRBJ2-1
ASSLLPFHEQF
>11|TRBV16|TRBJ1-2
ASSQSRDYGYT
>13|TRBV6-6|TRBJ2-3
ASSGRGEGTDTQY
>12|TRBV5-1|TRBJ2-3
ASSLRVDTDTQY
>13|TRBV7-2|TRBJ2-1
ASSTRGDSYNEQF
>14|TRBV9|TRBJ1-6
ASSVGGQSYNSPLH
>17|TRBV7-9|TRBJ2-1
ASSLTTGLAGGPSNEQF
>9|TRBV20-1|TRBJ2-7
SARAPLKAQ
>12|TRBV7-2|TRBJ2-3
ASSVREQGDTQY
>13|TRBV2|TRBJ2-4
ASSETGAAKNIQY